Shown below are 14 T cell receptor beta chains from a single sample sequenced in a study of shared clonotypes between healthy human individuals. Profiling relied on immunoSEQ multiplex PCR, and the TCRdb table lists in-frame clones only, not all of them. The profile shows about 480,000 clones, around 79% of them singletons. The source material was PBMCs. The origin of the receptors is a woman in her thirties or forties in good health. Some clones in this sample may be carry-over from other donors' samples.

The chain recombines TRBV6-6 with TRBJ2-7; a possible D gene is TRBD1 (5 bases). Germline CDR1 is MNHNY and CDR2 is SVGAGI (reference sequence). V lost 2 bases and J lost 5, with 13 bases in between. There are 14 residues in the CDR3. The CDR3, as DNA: TGTGCCAGCAGTTACGGGCAGGGATGGGACGAGCAGTACTTC. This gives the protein CASSYGQGWDEQYF.

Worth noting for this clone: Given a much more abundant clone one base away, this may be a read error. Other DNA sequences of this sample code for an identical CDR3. The CDR3 is CSVEKEGLRGEQYF. The CDR3 nucleotides are TGCAGCGTTGAGAAGGAGGGACTCCGGGGGGAGCAGTACTTC. The chain links TRBV29-1 to TRBJ2-7, with D possibly matching TRBD2 (6 bases). The ends were cut back, 3 bases at V and 7 bases at J, with 19 bases in the middle. Germline-derived CDR1 and CDR2 are SQVTM and ANQGSEA. The CDR3 sequence is 14 residues long.

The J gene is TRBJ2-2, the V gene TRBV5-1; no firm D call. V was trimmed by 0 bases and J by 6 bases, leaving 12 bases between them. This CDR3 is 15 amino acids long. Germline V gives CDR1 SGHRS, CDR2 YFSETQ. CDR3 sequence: CASSLGTRQAGELFF. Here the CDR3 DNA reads TGCGCCAGCAGCTTGGGAACCCGCCAGGCCGGGGAGCTGTTTTTT.

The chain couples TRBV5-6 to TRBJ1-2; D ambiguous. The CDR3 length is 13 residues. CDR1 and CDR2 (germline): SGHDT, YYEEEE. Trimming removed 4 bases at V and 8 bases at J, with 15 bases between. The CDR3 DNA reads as TGTGCCAGCAGCCCTTGGGGAGGGTTCGGCTACACCTTC. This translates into CASSPWGGFGYTF.

The CDR3 reads CASSLLAGVRTGELFF. The CDR3 DNA is TGCGCCAGCAGCCTCTTAGCGGGAGTGCGTACCGGGGAGCTGTTTTTT. The chain has TRBV4-1 and TRBJ2-2; TRBD2 aligns across 9 bases. After removal of 4 bases from V and 5 bases from J, the junction contained 8 bases not matched to a gene. Looked up from germline, CDR1 is MGHRA and CDR2 is YSYEKL. The CDR3 consists of 16 residues.

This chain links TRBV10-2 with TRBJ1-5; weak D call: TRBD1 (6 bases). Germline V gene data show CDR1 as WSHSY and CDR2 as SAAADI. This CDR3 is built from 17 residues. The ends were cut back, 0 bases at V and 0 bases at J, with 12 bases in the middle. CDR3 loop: CASSESTQGYSNQPQHF. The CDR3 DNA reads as TGCGCCAGCAGTGAGTCCACCCAGGGGTATAGCAATCAGCCCCAGCATTTT.

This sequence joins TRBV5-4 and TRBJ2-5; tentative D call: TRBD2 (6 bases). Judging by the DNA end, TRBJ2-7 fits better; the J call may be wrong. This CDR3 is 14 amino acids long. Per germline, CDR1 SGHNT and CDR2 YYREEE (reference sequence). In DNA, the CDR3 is TGTGCCAGCAGCGGTGGAGGGAGAAGCGACGAGCAGTACTTC. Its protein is CASSGGGRSDEQYF.

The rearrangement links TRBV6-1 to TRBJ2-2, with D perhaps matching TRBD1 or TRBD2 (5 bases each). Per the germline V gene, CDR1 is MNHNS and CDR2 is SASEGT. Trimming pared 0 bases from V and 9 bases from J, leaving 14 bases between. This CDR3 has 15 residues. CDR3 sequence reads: CASSEALGGSRELFF. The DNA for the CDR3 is TGTGCCAGCAGTGAAGCGCTTGGGGGATCCAGGGAGCTGTTTTTT.

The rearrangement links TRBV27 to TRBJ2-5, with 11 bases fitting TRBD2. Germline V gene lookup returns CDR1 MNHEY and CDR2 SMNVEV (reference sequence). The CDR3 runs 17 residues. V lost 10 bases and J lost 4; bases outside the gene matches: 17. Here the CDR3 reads CATQPTSGTGLRETQYF. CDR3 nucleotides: TGTGCCACACAACCGACTAGCGGGACGGGGTTGAGAGAGACCCAGTACTTC.

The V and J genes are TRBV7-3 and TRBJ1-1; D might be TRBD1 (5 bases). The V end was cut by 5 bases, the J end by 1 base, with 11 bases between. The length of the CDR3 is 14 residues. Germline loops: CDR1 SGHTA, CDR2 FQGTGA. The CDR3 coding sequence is TGTGCCAGCAGCCCCACGGGGGGGAACACTGAAGCTTTCTTT. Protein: CASSPTGGNTEAFF.

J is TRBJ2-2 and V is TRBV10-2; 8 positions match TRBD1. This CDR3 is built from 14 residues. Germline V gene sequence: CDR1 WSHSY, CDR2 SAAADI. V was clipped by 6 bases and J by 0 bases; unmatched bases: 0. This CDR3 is CASRQGANTGELFF. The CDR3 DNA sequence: TGCGCCAGCAGACAGGGGGCGAACACCGGGGAGCTGTTTTTT.

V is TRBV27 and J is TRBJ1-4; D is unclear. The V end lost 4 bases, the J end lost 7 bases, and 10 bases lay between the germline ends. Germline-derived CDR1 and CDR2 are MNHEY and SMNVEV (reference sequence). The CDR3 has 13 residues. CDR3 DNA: TGTGCCAGCAGTTCGTATGGAGGTGAAAAACTGTTTTTT. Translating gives CASSSYGGEKLFF.

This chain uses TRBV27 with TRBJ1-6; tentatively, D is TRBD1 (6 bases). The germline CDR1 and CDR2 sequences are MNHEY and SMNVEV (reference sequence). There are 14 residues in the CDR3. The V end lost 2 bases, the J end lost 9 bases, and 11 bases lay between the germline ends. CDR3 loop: CASSLNRVGSPLHF. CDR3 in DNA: TGTGCCAGCAGTTTAAACAGGGTGGGTTCACCCCTCCACTTT.

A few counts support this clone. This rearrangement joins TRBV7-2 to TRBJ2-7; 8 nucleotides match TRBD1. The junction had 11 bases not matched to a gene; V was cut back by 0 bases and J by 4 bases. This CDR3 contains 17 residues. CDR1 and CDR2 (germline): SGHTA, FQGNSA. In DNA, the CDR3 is TGTGCCAGCAGCTTAGCGCTGGGGACAGGAATATCTTACGAGCAGTACTTC. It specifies CASSLALGTGISYEQYF. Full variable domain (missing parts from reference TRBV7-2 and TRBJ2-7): GAGVSQSPSNKVTEKGKDVELRCDPISGHTALYWYRQSLGQGLEFLIYFQGNSAPDKSGLPSDRFSAERTGGSVSTLTIQRTQQEDSAVYLCASSLALGTGISYEQYFGPGTRLTVT.